This TCR beta chain derives from a study of T cells in Graves' hyperthyroidism and ophthalmopathy. This CDR3 is built from 13 residues. V shed 5 bases and J shed 10 bases, with 17 bases lying between them. Looked up from germline, CDR1 is MGHDK and CDR2 is SYGVNS. TCR beta CDR3 sequences were amplified from RNA transcripts. The HTBI primer set served for first-round RT-PCR of the TCR CDR3. Each CDR3 protein gets one entry after TCRdb re-called the multiplex PCR reads with MiXCR. The table lists around 97,000 distinct CDR3 sequences, about 50% of them singletons. The diagnoses drew upon clinical symptoms, serum thyroxine and TRAb, thyroid ultrasound and orbital computed tomography. The source of the PBMCs was more than 9.5 ml of fresh peripheral blood.

What was sequenced was blood. This sequence joins TRBV25-1 and TRBJ1-1; a weak D match, TRBD1 (5 bases). The sequence was collected from a man aged 40-50 years with Graves' hyperthyroidism. CDR3 DNA sequence: TGTGCCAGCAGTATCCGGGACCCAGTCCCAGCTTTCTTT. Translating it yields CASSIRDPVPAFF.